A selection of T cell receptor beta chains follows, all from one sample in a study of T cells in Graves' hyperthyroidism and ophthalmopathy. TCRdb passed the multiplex PCR reads through MiXCR, listing each CDR3 protein once. Among 690,000 or so distinct CDR3 sequences listed, approximately 18% were seen once. Sequenced input: blood. The origin of the receptors is a woman aged 45-65 years with Graves' hyperthyroidism that later progressed to Graves' ophthalmopathy. The CDR3 runs from the conserved cysteine through the conserved F or W. The D gene is left open where the match is weak. Expanded clones get a size class; other rows say once, few or many, or leave the size out.

CDR3 DNA	CDR3 protein	clone size	D gene	V gene	J gene
TGCGCCAGCAGCTCCCTAGCGGGGGGCCTCGACAATGAGCAGTTCTTC	CASSSLAGGLDNEQFF	.	TRBD2	TRBV5-1	TRBJ2-1
TGTGCCAGCTCACCAGAGGTCGGACTACAGTTTAATGAAAAACTGTTTTTT	CASSPEVGLQFNEKLFF	few	.	TRBV18	TRBJ1-4
TGTGCCAGCAGAAACAAGGACACCGGGGAGCTGTTTTTT	CASRNKDTGELFF	.	.	TRBV6-1	TRBJ2-2
TGTGCCAGCAACCTACCCGGATTTCTCCATGAGCAGTTCTTC	CASNLPGFLHEQFF	.	.	TRBV2	TRBJ2-1
TGTGCCAGCAGCCCGTCCCACGGGGGATCCTACGAGCAGTACTTC	CASSPSHGGSYEQYF	many	.	TRBV7-2	TRBJ2-7
TGTGCCTGGAGAGACAGGGGTTTGGGGGCCCAGTACTTC	CAWRDRGLGAQYF	.	TRBD1	TRBV30	TRBJ2-5
TGTGCCAGCGGGGGGGAGGTAGCAGATACGCAGTATTTT	CASGGEVADTQYF	many	TRBD2	TRBV6-5	TRBJ2-3
TGCAGTGCTATTGGTGGAAAGAACACTGAAGCTTTCTTT	CSAIGGKNTEAFF	.	.	TRBV20-1	TRBJ1-1
TGTGCCACCAGCAGAGTGAACACTGAAGCTTTCTTT	CATSRVNTEAFF	.	.	TRBV15	TRBJ1-1
TGTGCCAGCAGCTCCGGACGACAGAGCTCCTATAATTCACCCCTCCACTTT	CASSSGRQSSYNSPLHF	many	.	TRBV11-2	TRBJ1-6
TGTGCCAGCAGTCTACCCCCGGGGAGGGGAGGAAGTGAGCAGTTCTTC	CASSLPPGRGGSEQFF	.	TRBD2	TRBV27	TRBJ2-1
TGCAGTGCCTCAGTCAACACTGAAGCTTTCTTT	CSASVNTEAFF	few	.	TRBV20-1	TRBJ1-1
TGCGCCAGCAGCTTGAAGGGTCTGCATAATTCACCCCTCCACTTT	CASSLKGLHNSPLHF	few	.	TRBV5-1	TRBJ1-6
TGTGCCAATACCGGGACAGGGAACTACGAGCAGTACTTC	CANTGTGNYEQYF	many	TRBD1	TRBV2	TRBJ2-7
TGTGCCAGCAGGAGACAGGGCTATCAGCCCCAGCATTTT	CASRRQGYQPQHF	.	TRBD1	TRBV6-1	TRBJ1-5
TGTGCCAGCTCACCACAACAGGGATCTAGCAATCAGCCCCAGCATTTT	CASSPQQGSSNQPQHF	many	.	TRBV18	TRBJ1-5
TGCAGTGCTTTTTACAGCGTGCTCCAAGAGACCCAGTACTTC	CSAFYSVLQETQYF	many	.	TRBV20-1	TRBJ2-5
TGCAGTGCTAGCGGACTAGCTCATCCCTACGAGCAGTACTTC	CSASGLAHPYEQYF	few	TRBD2	TRBV20-1	TRBJ2-7
TGTGCCAGCAGTACTGTAGCGACAGGGTCAGAGACCCAGTACTTC	CASSTVATGSETQYF	.	TRBD1	TRBV6-1	TRBJ2-5
TGCAGTGCTAGAGATGTGAGGGCGAACACTGAAGCTTTCTTT	CSARDVRANTEAFF	many	.	TRBV20-1	TRBJ1-1
TGCAGTGCTAGACGACAGGGGGGGGAGACCCAGTACTTC	CSARRQGGETQYF	many	TRBD1	TRBV20-1	TRBJ2-5
TGCGCCAGCAGCAAGGGGCGGGGGAGCTCCTACAATGAGCAGTTCTTC	CASSKGRGSSYNEQFF	many	TRBD2	TRBV5-1	TRBJ2-1
TGTGCCAGCAGTTCTACAGGGAAGGCTTTCTTT	CASSSTGKAFF	few	.	TRBV27	TRBJ1-1
TGCGCCAGCAGCACCACCTTGCGAAGACCTAACACTGAAGCTTTCTTT	CASSTTLRRPNTEAFF	many	.	TRBV5-1	TRBJ1-1
TGTGCCAGCAGTTACTCGGGGGGGTTAGGCTATGGCTACACCTTC	CASSYSGGLGYGYTF	.	.	TRBV6-5	TRBJ1-2
TGTGCCAGCAGCTTACAGGGTTTGCCCCTCCACTTT	CASSLQGLPLHF	few	.	TRBV7-2	TRBJ1-6